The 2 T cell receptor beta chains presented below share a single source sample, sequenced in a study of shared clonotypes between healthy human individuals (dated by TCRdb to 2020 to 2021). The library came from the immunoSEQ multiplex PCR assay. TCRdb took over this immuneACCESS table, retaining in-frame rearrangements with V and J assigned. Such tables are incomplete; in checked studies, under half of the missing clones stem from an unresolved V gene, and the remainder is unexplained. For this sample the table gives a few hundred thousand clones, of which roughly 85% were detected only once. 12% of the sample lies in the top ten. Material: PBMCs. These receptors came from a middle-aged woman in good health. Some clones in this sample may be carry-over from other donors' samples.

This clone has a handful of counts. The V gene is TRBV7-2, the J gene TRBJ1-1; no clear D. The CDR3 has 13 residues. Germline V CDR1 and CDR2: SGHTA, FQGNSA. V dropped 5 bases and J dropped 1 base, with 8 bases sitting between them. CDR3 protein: CASSPNSNTEAFF. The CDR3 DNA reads TGTGCCAGCAGCCCTAATTCGAACACTGAAGCTTTCTTT. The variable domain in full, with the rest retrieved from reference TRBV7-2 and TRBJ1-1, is GAGVSQSPSNKVTEKGKDVELRCDPISGHTALYWYRQSLGQGLEFLIYFQGNSAPDKSGLPSDRFSAERTGGSVSTLTIQRTQQEDSAVYLCASSPNSNTEAFFGQGTRLTVV.

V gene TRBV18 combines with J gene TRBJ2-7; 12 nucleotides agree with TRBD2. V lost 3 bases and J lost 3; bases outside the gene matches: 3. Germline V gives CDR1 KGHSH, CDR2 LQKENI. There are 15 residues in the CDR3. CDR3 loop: CASSPGLAGHYEQYF. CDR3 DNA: TGTGCCAGCTCACCCGGACTAGCGGGGCACTACGAGCAGTACTTC.